This record concerns one T cell receptor (beta chain) sequence. The sample originates from a study of T cell responses to AZD1222 COVID-19 vaccine. Germline V gives CDR1 SGHRS, CDR2 YFSETQ. The ends were cut back, 0 bases at V and 0 bases at J, with 3 bases in the middle. This CDR3 has 13 amino acids. TCRdb's table, derived via immunoSEQ multiplex PCR, lists solely in-frame clones and lacks some. The table has fewer than 30,000 clones, over 75% seen once. This specimen was peripheral blood, taken on day 0 of AZD1222 vaccination. This chain links TRBV5-1 with TRBJ1-1; D is unclear. The sequence was obtained from an adult in good health. The CDR3, as DNA: TGCGCCAGCAGCTTGGTCTTGAACACTGAAGCTTTCTTT. Its protein is CASSLVLNTEAFF.